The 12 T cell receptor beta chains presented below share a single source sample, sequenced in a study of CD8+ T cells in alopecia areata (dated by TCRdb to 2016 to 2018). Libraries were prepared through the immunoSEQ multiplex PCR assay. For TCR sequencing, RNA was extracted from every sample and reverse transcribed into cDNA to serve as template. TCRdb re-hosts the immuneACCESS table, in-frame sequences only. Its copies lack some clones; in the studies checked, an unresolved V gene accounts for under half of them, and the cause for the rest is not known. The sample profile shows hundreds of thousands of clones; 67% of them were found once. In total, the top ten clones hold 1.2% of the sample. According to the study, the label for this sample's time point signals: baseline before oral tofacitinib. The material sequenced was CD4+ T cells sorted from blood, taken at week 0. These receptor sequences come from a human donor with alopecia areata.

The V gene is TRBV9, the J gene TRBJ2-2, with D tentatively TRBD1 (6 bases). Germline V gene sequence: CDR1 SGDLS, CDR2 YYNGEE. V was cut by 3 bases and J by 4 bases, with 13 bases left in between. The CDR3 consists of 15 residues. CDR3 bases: TGTGCCAGCAGCGAGCAGGGGATCGGCACCGGGGAGCTGTTTTTT. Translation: CASSEQGIGTGELFF. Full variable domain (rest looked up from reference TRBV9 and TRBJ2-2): DSGVTQTPKHLITATGQRVTLRCSPRSGDLSVYWYQQSLDQGLQFLIQYYNGEERAKGNILERFSAQQFPDLHSELNLSSLELGDSALYFCASSEQGIGTGELFFGEGSRLTVL.

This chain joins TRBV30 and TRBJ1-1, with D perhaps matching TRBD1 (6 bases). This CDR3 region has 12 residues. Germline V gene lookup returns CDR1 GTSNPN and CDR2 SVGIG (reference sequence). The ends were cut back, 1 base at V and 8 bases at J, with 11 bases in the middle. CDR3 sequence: CAWSADRREAFF. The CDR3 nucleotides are TGTGCCTGGAGTGCCGACAGGCGGGAAGCTTTCTTT. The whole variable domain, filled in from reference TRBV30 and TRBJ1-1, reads SQTIHQWPATLVQPVGSPLSLECTVEGTSNPNLYWYRQAAGRGLQLLFYSVGIGQISSEVPQNLSASRPQDRQFILSSKKLLLSDSGFYLCAWSADRREAFFGQGTRLTVV.

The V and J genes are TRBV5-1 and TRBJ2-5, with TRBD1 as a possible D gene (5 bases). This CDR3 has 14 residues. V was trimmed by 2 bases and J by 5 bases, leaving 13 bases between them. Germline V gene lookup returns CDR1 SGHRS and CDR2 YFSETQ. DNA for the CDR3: TGCGCCAGCAGCTTAGGGGTTGGGTTTGAGACCCAGTACTTC. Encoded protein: CASSLGVGFETQYF.

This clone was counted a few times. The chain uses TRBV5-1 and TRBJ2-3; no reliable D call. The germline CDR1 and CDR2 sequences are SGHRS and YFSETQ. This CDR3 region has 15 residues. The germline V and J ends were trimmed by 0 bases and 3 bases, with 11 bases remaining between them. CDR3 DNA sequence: TGCGCCAGCAGCTTGGGAGCCCAGATAACAGATACGCAGTATTTT. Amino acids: CASSLGAQITDTQYF.

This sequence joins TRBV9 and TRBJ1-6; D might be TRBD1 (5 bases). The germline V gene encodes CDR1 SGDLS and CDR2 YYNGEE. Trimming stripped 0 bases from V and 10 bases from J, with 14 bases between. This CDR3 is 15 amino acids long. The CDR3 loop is CASSVAPDGDSPLHF. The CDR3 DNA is TGTGCCAGCAGCGTAGCCCCTGACGGGGACTCACCCCTCCACTTT.

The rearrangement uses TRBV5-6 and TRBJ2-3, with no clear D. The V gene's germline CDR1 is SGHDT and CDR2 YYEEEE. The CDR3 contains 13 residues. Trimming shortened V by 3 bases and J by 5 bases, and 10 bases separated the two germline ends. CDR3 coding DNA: TGTGCCAGCAGCTCCCGAAGTTTAGATACGCAGTATTTT. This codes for CASSSRSLDTQYF.

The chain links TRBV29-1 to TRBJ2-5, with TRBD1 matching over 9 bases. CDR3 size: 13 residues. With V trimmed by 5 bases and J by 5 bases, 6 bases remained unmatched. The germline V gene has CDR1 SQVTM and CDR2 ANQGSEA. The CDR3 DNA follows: TGCAGCGTTTCCGGGACAGGGCGGGAGACCCAGTACTTC. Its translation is CSVSGTGRETQYF.

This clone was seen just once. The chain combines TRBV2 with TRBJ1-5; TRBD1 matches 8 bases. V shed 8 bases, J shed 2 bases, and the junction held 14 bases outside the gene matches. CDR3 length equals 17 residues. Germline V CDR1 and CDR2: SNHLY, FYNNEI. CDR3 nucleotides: TGTGCCAGCCCCCGACAGGGGACGTCCGGGGGCAATCAGCCCCAGCATTTT. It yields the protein CASPRQGTSGGNQPQHF.

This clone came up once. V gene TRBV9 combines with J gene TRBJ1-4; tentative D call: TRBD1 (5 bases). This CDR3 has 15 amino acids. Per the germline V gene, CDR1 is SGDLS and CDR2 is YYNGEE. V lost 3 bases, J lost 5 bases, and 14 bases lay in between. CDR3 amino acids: CASSAKWAGNEKLFF. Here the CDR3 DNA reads TGTGCCAGCAGCGCCAAGTGGGCAGGGAATGAAAAACTGTTTTTT.

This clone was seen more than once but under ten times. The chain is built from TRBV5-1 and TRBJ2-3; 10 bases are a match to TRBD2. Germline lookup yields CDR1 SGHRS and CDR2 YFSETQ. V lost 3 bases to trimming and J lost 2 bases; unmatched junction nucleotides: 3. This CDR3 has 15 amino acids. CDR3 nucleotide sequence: TGCGCCAGCAGCTCAGGGACTAGCGTCACAGATACGCAGTATTTT. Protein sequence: CASSSGTSVTDTQYF.

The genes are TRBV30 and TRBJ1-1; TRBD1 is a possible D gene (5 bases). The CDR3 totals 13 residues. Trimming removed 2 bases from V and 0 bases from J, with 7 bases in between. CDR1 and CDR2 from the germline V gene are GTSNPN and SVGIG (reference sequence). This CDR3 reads CAWSRGMNTEAFF. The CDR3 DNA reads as TGTGCCTGGAGTAGGGGCATGAACACTGAAGCTTTCTTT.

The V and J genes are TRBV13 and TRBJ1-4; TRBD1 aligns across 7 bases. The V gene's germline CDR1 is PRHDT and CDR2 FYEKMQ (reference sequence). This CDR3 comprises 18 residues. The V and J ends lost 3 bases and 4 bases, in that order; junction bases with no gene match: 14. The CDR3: CASSFKPGQRSLNEKLFF. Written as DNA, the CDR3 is TGTGCCAGCAGCTTCAAGCCGGGACAGAGATCCCTTAATGAAAAACTGTTTTTT.